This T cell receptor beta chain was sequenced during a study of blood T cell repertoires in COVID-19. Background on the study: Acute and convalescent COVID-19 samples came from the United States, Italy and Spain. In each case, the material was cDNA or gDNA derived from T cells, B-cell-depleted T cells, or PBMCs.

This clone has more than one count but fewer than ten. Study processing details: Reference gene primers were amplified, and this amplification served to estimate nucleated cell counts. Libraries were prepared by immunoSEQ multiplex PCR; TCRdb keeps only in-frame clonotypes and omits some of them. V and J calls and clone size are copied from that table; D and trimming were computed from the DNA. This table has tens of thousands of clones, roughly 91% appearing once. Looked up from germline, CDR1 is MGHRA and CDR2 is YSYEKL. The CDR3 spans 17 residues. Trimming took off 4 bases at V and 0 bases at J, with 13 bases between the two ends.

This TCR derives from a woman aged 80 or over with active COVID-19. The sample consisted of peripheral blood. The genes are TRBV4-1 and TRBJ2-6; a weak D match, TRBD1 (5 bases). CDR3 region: CASSPFGANSGANVLTF. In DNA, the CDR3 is TGCGCCAGCAGCCCGTTTGGGGCTAACTCTGGGGCCAACGTCCTGACTTTC.